This T cell receptor (beta chain) was documented in a study of PD-1 blockade in classical Hodgkin lymphoma. Study-level results: Newly diagnosed and completely responding patients shared comparable baseline diversity. Significantly greater TCR diversity emerged by C4D1 in CD4+ cells but not CD8+ cells. Healthy donors reportedly exceeded newly diagnosed patients in baseline TCR diversity.

CDR3 length: 14 residues. Trimming cost V 6 bases and J 0 bases, with 6 bases left between them. CDR1 MDHEN and CDR2 SYDVKM come from the germline V gene. Method: immunoSEQ multiplex PCR; TCRdb's copy keeps in-frame clones and lacks some. The data contain tens of thousands of clones, about 80% of them singletons. Noted time point: cycle 4 day 1 (C4D1), after less than 7 weeks of nivolumab. Relapses following autologous stem cell transplantation were seen in all patients, with brentuximab vedotin exposure varying. This clone is classed as medium-sized. Its antigen is still unknown. The V gene is TRBV28, the J gene TRBJ2-6, with a possible D match to TRBD1 (5 bases). The specimen was peripheral blood mononuclear cells (PBMCs), collected before the fourth cycle of nivolumab. The sequence derives from a human donor with classical Hodgkin lymphoma. CDR3 DNA: TGTGCCAGCAGCAGGGACTCTGGGGCCAACGTCCTGACTTTC. Encoded protein: CASSRDSGANVLTF.